The rows below give T cell receptor beta chains drawn from one sample of a study of T-cell reconstitution after alpha-beta-depleted transplantation in children. TCRdb ran MiXCR on the PCR reads and lists one entry per CDR3 protein. The sample includes around 400,000 distinct CDR3 sequences, about a fifth of them seen just once. Sequencing was performed on PBMCs from the stem cell graft donor, taken from the stem cell graft. The source is a human donor who donated a stem cell graft to a child with acute myeloid leukemia. The CDR3 runs from the conserved cysteine through the conserved F or W. A D gene is named only where the DNA matches it firmly. Clone size is given for some rows only: seen once, a few or many times, or a class if the clone is expanded.

TGTGCCAGCATGGAGGGAGTCGGGATCGAGCAGTACTTC,CASMEGVGIEQYF,-,TRBV28,TRBJ2-7,-
TGTGCCAGCAGAGAGATGGACAGTCCGTACTCTGGGGCCAACGTCCTGACTTTC,CASREMDSPYSGANVLTF,-,TRBV6-1,TRBJ2-6,-
TGTGCCAGCAGTTACTTGGGGGTAACCTACGAGCAGTACTTC,CASSYLGVTYEQYF,-,TRBV6-5,TRBJ2-7,-
TGTGCCAGCAGCTTTGGAGCAGGGACGCACGAGCAGTACTTC,CASSFGAGTHEQYF,-,TRBV5-6,TRBJ2-7,-
TGTGCCAGCAGTACCGTGAGGGGGCCGGGCGAGCAGTACTTC,CASSTVRGPGEQYF,TRBD1,TRBV6-1,TRBJ2-7,-
TGTGCCAGCAGTCCCATAAGGGTCCTCGGAAACACCATATATTTT,CASSPIRVLGNTIYF,-,TRBV12-3/TRBV12-4,TRBJ1-3,few
TGTGCCAGCAGTTTAATCCCGGGGACCCTACAGGTCGAGCAGTACTTC,CASSLIPGTLQVEQYF,-,TRBV12-3/TRBV12-4,TRBJ2-7,-
TGCAGTGCTAGACAGGGCGCCCTGAAGCAGTACTTC,CSARQGALKQYF,-,TRBV20-1,TRBJ2-7,-
TGCGCCAGCAGGGAATGGACAGATTTTAACACTGAAGCTTTCTTT,CASREWTDFNTEAFF,-,TRBV10-2,TRBJ1-1,few
TGTGCCAGCAGCTCCGGGACAGGAAGGGGAGAGACCCAGTACTTC,CASSSGTGRGETQYF,TRBD1,TRBV6-1,TRBJ2-5,-
TGCAGCGCACACACTAGCGGGCTCAACAATGAGCAGTTCTTC,CSAHTSGLNNEQFF,TRBD2,TRBV29-1,TRBJ2-1,many
TGCGCCAGCAGCTTCATTCGGGACACTGCTGTCGATGAGCAGTTCTTC,CASSFIRDTAVDEQFF,-,TRBV5-1,TRBJ2-1,few
TGTGCCAGCGGAGGTCAGGGGAGGGAAAAACTGTTTTTT,CASGGQGREKLFF,-,TRBV12-3/TRBV12-4,TRBJ1-4,-
TGTGCCAGCAGCCCGACAGGATATGGCTACACCTTC,CASSPTGYGYTF,-,TRBV12-3/TRBV12-4,TRBJ1-2,few
TGTGCCAGCAGCTTACGTGGAAAGGGCGAGCAGTACTTC,CASSLRGKGEQYF,-,TRBV13,TRBJ2-7,-
TGCAGCGTTGATAGACCGAGCGGGAATACCTACGAGCAGTACTTC,CSVDRPSGNTYEQYF,TRBD2,TRBV29-1,TRBJ2-7,many
TGTGCCAGCAGTTACGCCTCCATGACTAGCGGGACAGATACGCAGTATTTT,CASSYASMTSGTDTQYF,TRBD2,TRBV6-5,TRBJ2-3,few
TGCAGTGCCAATGACCGGGACAGAAGCTTCAATGAGCAGTTCTTC,CSANDRDRSFNEQFF,TRBD1,TRBV20-1,TRBJ2-1,-
TGCAGCGTTGCCAGGGGTTCGGAGTACGAGCAGTACTTC,CSVARGSEYEQYF,-,TRBV29-1,TRBJ2-7,-
TGCAGCGTCGAGCCTCGGGAGACCCAGTACTTC,CSVEPRETQYF,-,TRBV29-1,TRBJ2-5,few
TGTGCCAGCACGGAAGGGAATGGCTACACCTTC,CASTEGNGYTF,-,TRBV12-3/TRBV12-4,TRBJ1-2,few
TGTGCCAGCAGTTACGGGGATAAAGGGAAGTTTAATGAAAAACTGTTTTTT,CASSYGDKGKFNEKLFF,-,TRBV6-5,TRBJ1-4,few
TGTGCCAGCAGTTTTTCCCAAGGCAACAATCAGCCCCAGCATTTT,CASSFSQGNNQPQHF,-,TRBV12-3/TRBV12-4,TRBJ1-5,few
TGTGCCAGCAGCTTACAGGACACCACAGATACGCAGTATTTT,CASSLQDTTDTQYF,-,TRBV7-3,TRBJ2-3,few
TGTGCCAGCAGCCAAGATAGGTTTGGACAGGGTTTATGGCACTACGAGCAGTACTTC,CASSQDRFGQGLWHYEQYF,TRBD1,TRBV4-2,TRBJ2-7,few
TGTGCCAGCGGGGGGCGGGCCTCGCCCTACGAGCAGTACTTC,CASGGRASPYEQYF,-,TRBV6-5,TRBJ2-7,many
TGTGCCAGCACCGCCATAGGACTAGCTCAAGAGACCCAGTACTTC,CASTAIGLAQETQYF,TRBD2,TRBV12-3/TRBV12-4,TRBJ2-5,many
TGTGCCAGCAGCTTAGTCTCGGCAGGGAAGAACGGGGAGCTGTTTTTT,CASSLVSAGKNGELFF,-,TRBV7-9,TRBJ2-2,many
TGCAGTGCTGTCCCTACAGCCGTGGTATTCGATACGCAGTATTTT,CSAVPTAVVFDTQYF,-,TRBV20-1,TRBJ2-3,-
TGTGCCAGCAGCTTCCTGGGGCAGGGGAGCGACGAGCAGTACTTC,CASSFLGQGSDEQYF,-,TRBV5-5,TRBJ2-7,-
TGTGCCAGCAGACCGACTAGCGGGAGAAATGGCGAGACCCAGTACTTC,CASRPTSGRNGETQYF,TRBD2,TRBV2,TRBJ2-5,many
TGTGCCAGCAGTTACTTTAACGGACAAACGATGAACACTGAAGCTTTCTTT,CASSYFNGQTMNTEAFF,-,TRBV6-5,TRBJ1-1,-
TGTGCCAGCAGACAGGGTGGTTACAATGAGCAGTTCTTC,CASRQGGYNEQFF,-,TRBV14,TRBJ2-1,-
TGTGCCAGCAGACAAGCGGGAGGAAAGGTATACGAGCAGTACTTC,CASRQAGGKVYEQYF,TRBD2,TRBV12-3/TRBV12-4,TRBJ2-7,many
TGTGCCAGTGGGACAATGAACACCGGGGAGCTGTTTTTT,CASGTMNTGELFF,-,TRBV2,TRBJ2-2,-
TGTGCCAGCAGTTACAGGGGGGGGAACACTGAAGCTTTCTTT,CASSYRGGNTEAFF,TRBD1,TRBV27,TRBJ1-1,-
TGCGCCAGCAGCCAAGTTAGGGAGAGACAGCCCCAGCATTTT,CASSQVRERQPQHF,-,TRBV4-1,TRBJ1-5,-
TGTGCCGTCCGGGACAGGGGCTACGAGCAGTACTTC,CAVRDRGYEQYF,TRBD1,TRBV6-5,TRBJ2-7,many
TGTGCCAGCTCTCGGACACCAACTAATGAAAAACTGTTTTTT,CASSRTPTNEKLFF,-,TRBV12-3/TRBV12-4,TRBJ1-4,-